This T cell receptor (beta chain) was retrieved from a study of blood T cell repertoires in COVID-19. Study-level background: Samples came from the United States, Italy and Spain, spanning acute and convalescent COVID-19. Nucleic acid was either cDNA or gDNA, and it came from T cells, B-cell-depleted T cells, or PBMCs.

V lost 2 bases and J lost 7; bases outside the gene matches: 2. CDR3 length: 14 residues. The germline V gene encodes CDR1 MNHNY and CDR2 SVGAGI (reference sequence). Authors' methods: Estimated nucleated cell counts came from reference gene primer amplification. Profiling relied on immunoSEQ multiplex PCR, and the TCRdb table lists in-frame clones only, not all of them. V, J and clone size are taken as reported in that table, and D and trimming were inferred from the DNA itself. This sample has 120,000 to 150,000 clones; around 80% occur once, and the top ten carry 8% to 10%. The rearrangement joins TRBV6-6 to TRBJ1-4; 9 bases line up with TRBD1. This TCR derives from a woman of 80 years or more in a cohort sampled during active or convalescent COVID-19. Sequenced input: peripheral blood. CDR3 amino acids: CASSYGTGSEKLFF. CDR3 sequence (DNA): TGTGCCAGCAGTTACGGGACAGGGTCTGAAAAACTGTTTTTT.